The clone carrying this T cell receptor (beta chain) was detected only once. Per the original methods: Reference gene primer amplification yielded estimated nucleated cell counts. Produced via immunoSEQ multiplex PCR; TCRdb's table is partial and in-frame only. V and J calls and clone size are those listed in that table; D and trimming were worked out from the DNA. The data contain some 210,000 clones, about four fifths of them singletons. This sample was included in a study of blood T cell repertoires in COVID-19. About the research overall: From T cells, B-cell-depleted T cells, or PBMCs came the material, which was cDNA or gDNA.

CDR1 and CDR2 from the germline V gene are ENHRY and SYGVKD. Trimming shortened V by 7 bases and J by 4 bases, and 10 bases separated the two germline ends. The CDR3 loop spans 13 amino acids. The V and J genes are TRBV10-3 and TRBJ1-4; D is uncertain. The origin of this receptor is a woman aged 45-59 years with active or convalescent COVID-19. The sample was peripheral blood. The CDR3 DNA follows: TGTGCCATCAACGCCGGAGTTAATGAAAAACTGTTTTTT. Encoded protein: CAINAGVNEKLFF.